One sample yielded the 9 T cell receptor beta chains listed below, sequenced in a study of molecular identifiers for immune sequencing clone quantification. TCRdb reprocessed the PCR reads with MiXCR, giving one entry per CDR3 protein. The data contain hundreds of thousands of distinct CDR3 sequences, about 25% of them singletons. The sample comprised naive CD8+ T cells from blood, with Jurkat cell RNA spiked in. The subset is: FACS-sorted CD8+CD4-CCR7+CD45RA+ naive T cells. The receptors were gathered from a human donor in good health. Some libraries in this study had Jurkat cell RNA spiked in.

As to this clonotype: Given a much more abundant clone one base away, this may be a read error. V and J are TRBV12-3 or TRBV12-4 and TRBJ1-4, with TRBD1 identical over 7 bases. J gave up 5 bases and V 7 bases, and 10 bases lay outside the gene matches. The CDR3 covers 15 residues. CDR3 sequence reads: CASITKRGPNEKLFF. Written as DNA, the CDR3 is TGTGCCAGCATAACAAAGAGGGGGCCCAATGAAAAACTGTTTTTT.

This clonotype was recorded at least ten times. V usage is TRBV19 and J usage is TRBJ1-1; D is unresolved. Germline lookup yields CDR1 LNHDA and CDR2 SQIVND (reference sequence). Trimming removed 3 bases at V and 0 bases at J, with 5 bases between. The CDR3 is 13 amino acids. The CDR3 sequence: CASSIFLNTEAFF. The CDR3 DNA reads as TGTGCCAGTAGTATCTTCTTGAACACTGAAGCTTTCTTT.

J is TRBJ2-7 and V is TRBV23-1; D may be TRBD1 (6 bases). TRBV23-1 is flagged as an ORF with uncertain function. V gave up 2 bases and J gave up 1 base, with 21 bases separating them. The length of the CDR3 is 18 residues. CDR3 amino acids: CASSQPLGGRGKSYEQYF. In nucleotides, the CDR3 is TGCGCCAGCAGTCAACCACTTGGGGGCAGGGGAAAATCCTACGAGCAGTACTTC.

The table lists this clonotype with many counts. This chain joins TRBV27 and TRBJ2-7; D gene uncertain. V was trimmed by 2 bases and J by 4 bases, leaving 9 bases between them. Germline CDR1 is MNHEY and CDR2 is SMNVEV (reference sequence). This CDR3 spans 13 amino acids. CDR3 region: CASSLAESYEQYF. CDR3 nucleotides: TGTGCCAGCAGTTTAGCCGAAAGTTACGAGCAGTACTTC.

This clonotype was counted many times. V usage is TRBV30 and J usage is TRBJ2-7; no clear D gene. V dropped 0 bases and J dropped 6 bases, with 9 bases sitting between them. CDR1 and CDR2 (germline): GTSNPN, SVGIG (reference sequence). The CDR3 runs 12 residues. The CDR3 loop is CAWSVFRSEQYF. DNA for the CDR3: TGTGCCTGGAGTGTCTTTCGATCCGAGCAGTACTTC.

Concerning this clonotype itself: The CDR3 end shows no conserved phenylalanine or tryptophan, and so a read error is likely. The chain links TRBV5-1 to TRBJ2-1; a weak D match, TRBD2 (5 bases). Per the germline V gene, CDR1 is SGHRS and CDR2 is YFSETQ. The CDR3 loop spans 12 amino acids. Trimming took 5 bases from V and 6 from J, leaving 9 bases between them. This chain's CDR3 is CASRYRGNEQFS. The CDR3 DNA follows: TGCGCCAGCAGGTACCGGGGCAATGAGCAGTTCTCC.

This clonotype was recorded at least ten times. The genes are TRBV4-3 and TRBJ1-5; D is perhaps TRBD1 (6 bases). This CDR3 is built from 19 residues. V lost 1 base to trimming and J lost 5 bases, with 24 bases between them. Germline V gives CDR1 LGHNA, CDR2 YSLEER. CDR3 in amino acids: CASSQVAGTHELGDQPQHF. The CDR3, as DNA: TGCGCCAGCAGCCAAGTTGCCGGGACACATGAGTTAGGCGATCAGCCCCAGCATTTT.

This clonotype came up a few times. The CDR3 DNA is TGTGCCAGCAGTTACTCTTGGAAAACATCGAGCTCTGGAAACACCATATATTTT. It yields the protein CASSYSWKTSSSGNTIYF. V and J are TRBV6-2 or TRBV6-3 and TRBJ1-3, with D hard to call. Germline CDR1 reads MNHEY; CDR2 reads SVGEGT. CDR3 size: 18 residues. V lost 0 bases, J lost 0 bases, and 15 bases lay in between.

This clonotype was recorded many times. The chain recombines TRBV12-3 or TRBV12-4 with TRBJ1-1, with D possibly being TRBD1 (5 bases). This CDR3 is 14 amino acids long. Trimming stripped 3 bases from V and 5 bases from J, with 13 bases between. CDR3 loop: CASSLARDGTEAFF. CDR3 nucleotides: TGTGCCAGCAGTTTGGCCAGGGATGGAACTGAAGCTTTCTTT.